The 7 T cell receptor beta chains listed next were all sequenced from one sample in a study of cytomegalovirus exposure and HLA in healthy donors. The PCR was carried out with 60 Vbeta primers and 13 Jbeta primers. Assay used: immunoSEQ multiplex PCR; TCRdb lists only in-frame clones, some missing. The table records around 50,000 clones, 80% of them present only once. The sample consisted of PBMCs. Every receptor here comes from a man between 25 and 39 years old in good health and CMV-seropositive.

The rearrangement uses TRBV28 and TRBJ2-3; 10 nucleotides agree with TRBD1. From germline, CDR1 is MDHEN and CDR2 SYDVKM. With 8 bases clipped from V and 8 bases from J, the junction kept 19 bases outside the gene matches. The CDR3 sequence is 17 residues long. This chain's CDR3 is CASGEDRGSISAGTQYF. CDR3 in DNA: TGTGCCAGCGGCGAGGACAGGGGGAGCATCAGTGCTGGTACGCAGTATTTT.

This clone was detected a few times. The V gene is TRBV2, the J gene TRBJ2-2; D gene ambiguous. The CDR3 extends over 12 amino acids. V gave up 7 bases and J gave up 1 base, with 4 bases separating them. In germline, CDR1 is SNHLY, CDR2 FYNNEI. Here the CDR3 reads CASTGNTGELFF. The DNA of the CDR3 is TGTGCCAGCACAGGGAACACCGGGGAGCTGTTTTTT.

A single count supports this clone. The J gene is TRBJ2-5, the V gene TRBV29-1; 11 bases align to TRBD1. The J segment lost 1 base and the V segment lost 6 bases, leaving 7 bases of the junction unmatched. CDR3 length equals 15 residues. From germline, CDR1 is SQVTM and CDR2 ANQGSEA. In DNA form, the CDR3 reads TGCAGCGTGGACAGGGGGCCGGGGTCCCAAGAGACCCAGTACTTC. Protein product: CSVDRGPGSQETQYF.

The CDR3 reads CASSIRGGTYNEQFF. The CDR3 nucleotides read TGTGCCAGCAGTATTAGGGGGGGGACCTACAATGAGCAGTTCTTC. The V gene is TRBV7-3, the J gene TRBJ2-1; tentative D call: TRBD2 (7 bases). CDR1 is SGHTA and CDR2 is FQGTGA in the germline V gene. V lost 6 bases and J lost 2, with 14 bases in between. The CDR3 totals 15 residues.

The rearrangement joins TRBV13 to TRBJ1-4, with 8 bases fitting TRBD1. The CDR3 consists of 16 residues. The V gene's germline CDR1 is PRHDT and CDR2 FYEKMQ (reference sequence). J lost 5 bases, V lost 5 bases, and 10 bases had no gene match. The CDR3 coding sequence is TGTGCCAGCAGCACACGTGGGACAGGATCAAATGAAAAACTGTTTTTT. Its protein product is CASSTRGTGSNEKLFF.

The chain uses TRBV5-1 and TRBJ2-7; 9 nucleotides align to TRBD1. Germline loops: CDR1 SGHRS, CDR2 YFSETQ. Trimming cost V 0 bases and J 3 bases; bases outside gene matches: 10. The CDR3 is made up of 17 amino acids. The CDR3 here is CASSLGSIRDRDYEQYF. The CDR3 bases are TGCGCCAGCAGCTTGGGGTCCATCCGGGACAGGGACTACGAGCAGTACTTC.

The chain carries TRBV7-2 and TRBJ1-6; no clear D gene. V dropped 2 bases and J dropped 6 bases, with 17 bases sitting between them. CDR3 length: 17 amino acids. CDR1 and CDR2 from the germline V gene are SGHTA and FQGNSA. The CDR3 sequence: CASSLSVSGQFNSPLHF. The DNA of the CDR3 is TGTGCCAGCAGCTTATCGGTTTCTGGGCAGTTTAATTCACCCCTCCACTTT.